This T cell receptor beta chain came from a study of post-analysis software for immune sequencing data. Study details: The disease courses covered relapsing-remitting, secondary progressive and progressive-relapsing multiple sclerosis.

cDNA libraries of TCR beta carried unique molecular identifiers. Once about 0.85 to 11 million T cells were used, 400,000 to 550,000 cDNA molecules resulted. TCRdb re-analysed the PCR reads in MiXCR, keeping a single row per CDR3 protein. The data contain roughly 400,000 distinct CDR3 sequences, approximately 39% of them seen just once; the ten biggest clones take up around 8%. Study outcomes and limitations: Five TRBV segments (TRBV5-6, TRBV5-1 and TRBV20-1 among them) occurred more frequently in patients than in controls. The authors found that F measure strongly co-clustered same-batch samples. Normalized Chao1 diversity was significantly reduced in patients versus controls.

The CDR3 contains 14 residues. Germline V lookup: CDR1 ENHRY, CDR2 SYGVKD. Trimming cost V 7 bases and J 1 base, with 14 bases left between them. Note on this clonotype: What it binds is unknown.

Sequencing used blood. The chain carries TRBV10-3 and TRBJ2-7; D is possibly TRBD1 (5 bases). The receptor was isolated from a girl aged 2 to 9 with multiple sclerosis. CDR3 DNA sequence: TGTGCCATCATGGACACTGTTTATTCCTACGAGCAGTACTTC. As protein: CAIMDTVYSYEQYF.